This T cell receptor (beta chain) was captured by sequencing in a study of T cell responses to AZD1222 COVID-19 vaccine. Turning to the study itself: Some second doses came at about 4 weeks and others at about 12 weeks; these were pooled. Notes on the study in general: Receipt of two AZD1222 doses was followed by a rise in Spike-specific TCR breadth and depth. No repertoire was sampled before or during the peak T cell response, only after it.

Looked up from germline, CDR1 is MGHRA and CDR2 is YSYEKL. CDR3 size: 16 residues. Trimming cost V 1 base and J 6 bases, with 18 bases left between them. Worth noting for this clone: The target antigen is unknown.

Profiled with immunoSEQ multiplex PCR; TCRdb holds only in-frame clones, not every one. Of 100,000 or so clones listed, around nine tenths are singletons. The chain couples TRBV4-1 to TRBJ1-1; the D gene is possibly TRBD1 (6 bases). Sequenced material: peripheral blood, taken on day 0 of AZD1222 vaccination. This TCR was sampled from an adult in good health. CDR3 DNA: TGCGCCAGCAGCCAAGTTTTACAGAACAGGGCGGCTGAAGCTTTCTTT. This sequence encodes CASSQVLQNRAAEAFF.